The 15 T cell receptor beta chains presented below share a single source sample, sequenced in a study of prognosis after radiotherapy for stage I lung cancer. The authors amplified TCR beta CDR3 from genomic DNA using two-round multiplex PCR. It was primers specific to each TRBV and TRBJ gene that first-round PCR used. MiXCR, run by TCRdb on the multiplex PCR reads, gives a single entry per CDR3 protein. The sample records about 15,000 distinct CDR3 sequences, around 40% being singletons. The sequences come from PBMCs, collected before or after stereotactic body radiation therapy (not recorded which). The receptors derive from a donor aged 50 or older with non-small cell lung cancer.

Many counts were recorded for this clonotype. This chain joins TRBV27 and TRBJ2-6; 7 nucleotides align to TRBD1. Germline CDR1 and CDR2: MNHEY and SMNVEV (reference sequence). CDR3 size: 19 residues. V lost 6 bases to trimming and J lost 2 bases; unmatched junction nucleotides: 16. The CDR3 DNA sequence: TGTGCCAGCAGACCGCGACAGGGTCTTTTACACACTGGGGCCAACGTCCTGACTTTC. This translates into CASRPRQGLLHTGANVLTF.

This clonotype was recorded many times. J is TRBJ1-3 and V is TRBV5-1; 9 bases fit TRBD1. The CDR3 contains 16 residues. V dropped 1 base and J dropped 3; count of bases not matched to a gene: 5. Germline CDR1 reads SGHRS; CDR2 reads YFSETQ. CDR3 in DNA: TGCGCCAGCAGCTTGACAGGGGGCGCGAGTGGAAACACCATATATTTT. It encodes CASSLTGGASGNTIYF.

About this clonotype itself: With a much larger clone just one base away, this may be a read error. This chain connects TRBV4-1 to TRBJ2-7, with D hard to call. The length of the CDR3 is 16 residues. The V end was cut by 1 base, the J end by 3 bases, with 16 bases between. Looked up from germline, CDR1 is MGHRA and CDR2 is YSYEKL. The CDR3 nucleotides are TGCGCCAGCAGCCAAGTGGTGAACCCTAGTGGCTACGAGCAGTACTTC. It yields the protein CASSQVVNPSGYEQYF.

V and J are TRBV12-3 or TRBV12-4 and TRBJ2-1, with D unclear. The CDR3 length is 13 residues. V was shortened by 2 bases and J by 6 bases, with 8 bases between the two germline ends. CDR3 sequence: CASSLNAGNEQFF. DNA of the CDR3: TGTGCCAGCAGTTTAAACGCTGGCAATGAGCAGTTCTTC.

Sample share makes this clonotype medium-sized. This chain links TRBV6-2 or TRBV6-3 with TRBJ1-2; no clear D. V lost 4 bases and J 4 bases, leaving 22 bases between the germline ends. Germline CDR1 MNHEY, CDR2 SVGEGT. There are 17 residues in the CDR3. Here the CDR3 DNA reads TGTGCCAGCAGTTCCAAGGAGGGAGACATTCGTGCCTATGGCTACACCTTC. Translation: CASSSKEGDIRAYGYTF.

This clonotype was observed many times. CDR3 nucleotide sequence: TGTGCCAGCAGCCAAGGTCCATTCTCCGGGGAGCTGTTTTTT. It translates to CASSQGPFSGELFF. The V and J genes are TRBV3-1 and TRBJ2-2; D is unclear. The CDR3 covers 14 residues. V was pared by 1 base and J by 6 bases, with 9 bases between. In germline, CDR1 is LGHDT, CDR2 YNNKEL (reference sequence).

This clonotype was recorded at least ten times. CDR3 bases: TGTGCCAGCAGCCCCATTGGGGGTTGGACCGGGGAGCTGTTTTTT. Its protein product is CASSPIGGWTGELFF. This chain connects TRBV25-1 to TRBJ2-2; D is tentatively TRBD1 or TRBD2 (5 bases each). Deletions cut 6 bases from V and 5 bases from J, with 16 bases between. This CDR3 comprises 15 residues. CDR1 and CDR2 (germline): MGHDK, SYGVNS.

The chain has TRBV2 and TRBJ2-1; no firm D call. This CDR3 is 11 amino acids long. The germline V and J ends were trimmed by 4 bases and 4 bases, with 2 bases remaining between them. Per germline, CDR1 SNHLY and CDR2 FYNNEI. CDR3 loop: CASSVYNEQFF. The CDR3 DNA is TGTGCCAGCAGTGTGTACAATGAGCAGTTCTTC.

This chain uses TRBV20-1 with TRBJ1-6; D is perhaps TRBD1 (6 bases). The CDR3 length is 15 residues. Trimming shortened V by 6 bases and J by 9 bases, and 21 bases separated the two germline ends. CDR1 DFQATT and CDR2 SNEGSKA come from the germline V gene (reference sequence). The CDR3 region has the DNA TGCAGTGCAAAAAACCGGGACAAAGAATCTTCACCCCTCCACTTT. Translation: CSAKNRDKESSPLHF.

This clonotype was seen ten or more times. The rearrangement joins TRBV4-3 to TRBJ2-1; TRBD1 aligns across 7 bases. CDR1 and CDR2 from the germline V gene are LGHNA and YSLEER. This CDR3 spans 16 amino acids. Trimming took 1 base from V and 9 from J; bases not matched to a gene: 12. CDR3 coding DNA: TGCGCCAGCAGCCAAGGTATAGGGGGCCATTTGGGTGAGCAGTTCTTC. Translated, it gives CASSQGIGGHLGEQFF.

This clonotype qualifies as medium-sized (0.01 to 0.1%). This chain links TRBV6-5 with TRBJ1-6; D might be TRBD1 (5 bases). From germline, CDR1 is MNHEY and CDR2 SVGAGI. V gave up 4 bases and J gave up 0 bases, with 7 bases separating them. The CDR3 runs 15 residues. Here the CDR3 reads CASSSGTSYNSPLHF. The CDR3 bases are TGTGCCAGCAGTTCCGGGACCTCCTATAATTCACCCCTCCACTTT.

Judged by abundance, this clonotype is medium-sized (0.01 to 0.1%). The chain links TRBV20-1 to TRBJ2-3, with TRBD2 matching 16 bases. The CDR3 contains 19 residues. V shed 0 bases and J 1 base; nucleotides not matched to a gene: 7. Germline CDR1 DFQATT, CDR2 SNEGSKA (reference sequence). The CDR3 spells CSARDSGLAGGIGTDTQYF. The DNA of the CDR3 is TGCAGTGCTAGAGATTCGGGACTAGCGGGGGGGATTGGCACAGATACGCAGTATTTT.

The rearrangement joins TRBV24-1 to TRBJ2-1; D possibly corresponds to TRBD1 (5 bases). The germline V and J ends were trimmed by 8 bases and 6 bases, with 10 bases remaining between them. Germline-derived CDR1 and CDR2 are KGHDR and SFDVKD. The CDR3 consists of 12 residues. The CDR3 loop is CATIGRGNEQFF. CDR3 nucleotide sequence: TGTGCCACCATTGGAAGGGGCAATGAGCAGTTCTTC.

This clonotype is medium-sized in the sample. The J gene is TRBJ2-7, the V gene TRBV11-2; D remains unclear. The length of the CDR3 is 15 residues. Germline values: CDR1 SGHAT, CDR2 FQNNGV. The V gene lost 3 bases and the J gene lost 2 bases, with 14 bases spanning the gap. CDR3 sequence (DNA): TGTGCCAGCAGCTTGGCCCCGGCACAAACCTACGAGCAGTACTTC. This encodes CASSLAPAQTYEQYF. Looking up the rest from reference TRBV11-2 and TRBJ2-7 gives the full variable domain: EAGVAQSPRYKIIEKRQSVAFWCNPISGHATLYWYQQILGQGPKLLIQFQNNGVVDDSQLPKDRFSAERLKGVDSTLKIQPAKLEDSAVYLCASSLAPAQTYEQYFGPGTRLTVT.

This clonotype occurred once. A single base separates this from a much larger clone, so it may be a read error. The chain recombines TRBV6-2 or TRBV6-3 with TRBJ2-4; possibly TRBD1 for D (6 bases). The CDR3 sequence is 14 residues long. V was clipped by 5 bases and J by 6 bases, with 14 bases between them. Germline loops: CDR1 MNHEY, CDR2 SVGEGT. The CDR3: CASSEKGGGNIQYF. CDR3 sequence (DNA): TGTGCCAGCAGTGAAAAAGGGGGTGGAAACATTCAGTACTTC.